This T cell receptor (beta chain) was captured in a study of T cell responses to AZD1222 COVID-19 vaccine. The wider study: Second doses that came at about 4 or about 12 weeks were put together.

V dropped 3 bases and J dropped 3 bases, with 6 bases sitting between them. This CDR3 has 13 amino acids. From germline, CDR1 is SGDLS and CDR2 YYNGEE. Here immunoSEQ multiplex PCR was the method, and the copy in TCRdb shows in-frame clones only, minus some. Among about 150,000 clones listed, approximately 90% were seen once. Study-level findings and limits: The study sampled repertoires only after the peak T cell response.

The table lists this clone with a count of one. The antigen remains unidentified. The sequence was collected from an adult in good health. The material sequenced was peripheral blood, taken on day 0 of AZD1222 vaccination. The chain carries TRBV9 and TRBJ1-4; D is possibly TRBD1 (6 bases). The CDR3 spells CASSGGPNEKLFF. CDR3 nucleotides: TGTGCCAGCAGCGGGGGGCCTAATGAAAAACTGTTTTTT. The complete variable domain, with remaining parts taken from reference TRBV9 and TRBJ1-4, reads DSGVTQTPKHLITATGQRVTLRCSPRSGDLSVYWYQQSLDQGLQFLIQYYNGEERAKGNILERFSAQQFPDLHSELNLSSLELGDSALYFCASSGGPNEKLFFGSGTQLSVL.